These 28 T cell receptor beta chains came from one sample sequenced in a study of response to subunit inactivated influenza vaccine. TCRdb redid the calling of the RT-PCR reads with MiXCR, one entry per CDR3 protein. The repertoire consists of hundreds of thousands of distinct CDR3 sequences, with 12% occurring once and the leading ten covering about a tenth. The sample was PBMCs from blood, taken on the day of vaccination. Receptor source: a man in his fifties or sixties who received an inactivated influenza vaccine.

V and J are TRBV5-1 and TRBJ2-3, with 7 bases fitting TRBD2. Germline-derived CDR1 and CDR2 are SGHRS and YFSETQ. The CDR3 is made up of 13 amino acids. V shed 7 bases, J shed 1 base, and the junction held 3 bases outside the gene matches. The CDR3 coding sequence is TGCGCCAGCGGGGGGGTCGGCACAGATACGCAGTATTTT. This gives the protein CASGGVGTDTQYF.

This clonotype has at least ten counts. CDR3 coding DNA: TGTGCCACCACCGACTCCGGACAGAGGAGGGAGGGCAATCAGCCCCAGCATTTT. Protein sequence: CATTDSGQRREGNQPQHF. The chain recombines TRBV24-1 with TRBJ1-5, with a weak D call TRBD1 (6 bases). The germline V gene encodes CDR1 KGHDR and CDR2 SFDVKD. The CDR3 sequence is 18 residues long. The V end lost 8 bases, the J end lost 2 bases, and 24 bases lay between the germline ends.

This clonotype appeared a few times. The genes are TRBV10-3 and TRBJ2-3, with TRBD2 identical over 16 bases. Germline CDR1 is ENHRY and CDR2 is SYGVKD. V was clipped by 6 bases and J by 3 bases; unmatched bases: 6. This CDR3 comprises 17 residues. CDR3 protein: CAIRGTSGGAKTDTQYF. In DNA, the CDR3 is TGTGCCATCAGGGGGACTAGCGGGGGGGCCAAAACAGATACGCAGTATTTT.

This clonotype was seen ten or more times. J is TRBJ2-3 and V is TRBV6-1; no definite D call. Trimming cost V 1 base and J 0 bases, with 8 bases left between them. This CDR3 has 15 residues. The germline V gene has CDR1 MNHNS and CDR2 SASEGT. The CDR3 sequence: CASSEERISTDTQYF. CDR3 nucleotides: TGTGCCAGCAGTGAAGAACGGATTAGCACAGATACGCAGTATTTT.

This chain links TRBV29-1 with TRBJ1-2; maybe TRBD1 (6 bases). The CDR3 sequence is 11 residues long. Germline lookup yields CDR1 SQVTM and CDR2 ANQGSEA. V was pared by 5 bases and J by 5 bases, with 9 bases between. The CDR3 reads CSVRTEYGYTF. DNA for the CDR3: TGCAGCGTTCGGACAGAATATGGCTACACCTTC.

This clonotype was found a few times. CDR3: CAISERGQAPYEQYF. In DNA form, the CDR3 reads TGTGCCATCAGTGAACGTGGACAGGCCCCCTACGAGCAGTACTTC. The chain recombines TRBV10-3 with TRBJ2-7; 7 nucleotides agree with TRBD1. Germline-derived CDR1 and CDR2 are ENHRY and SYGVKD. The CDR3 is 15 amino acids. V shed 3 bases and J 2 bases; nucleotides not matched to a gene: 7.

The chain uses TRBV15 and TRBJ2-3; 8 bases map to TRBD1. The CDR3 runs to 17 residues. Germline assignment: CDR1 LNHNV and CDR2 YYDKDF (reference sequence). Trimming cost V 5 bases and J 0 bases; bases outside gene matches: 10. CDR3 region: CATSLETQGASTDTQYF. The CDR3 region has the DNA TGTGCCACCAGCCTAGAGACCCAGGGGGCCAGCACAGATACGCAGTATTTT.

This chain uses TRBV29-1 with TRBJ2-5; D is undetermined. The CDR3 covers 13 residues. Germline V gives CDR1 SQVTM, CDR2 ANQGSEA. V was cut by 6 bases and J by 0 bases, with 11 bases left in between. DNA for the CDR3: TGCAGCGTCCTAAGTTGGTACCAAGAGACCCAGTACTTC. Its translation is CSVLSWYQETQYF.

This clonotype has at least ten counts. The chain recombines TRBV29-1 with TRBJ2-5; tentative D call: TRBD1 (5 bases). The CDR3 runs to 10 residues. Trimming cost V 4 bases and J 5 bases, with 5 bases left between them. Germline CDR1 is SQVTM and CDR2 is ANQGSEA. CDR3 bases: TGCAGCGTTGCAGGGGAGACCCAGTACTTC. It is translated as CSVAGETQYF.

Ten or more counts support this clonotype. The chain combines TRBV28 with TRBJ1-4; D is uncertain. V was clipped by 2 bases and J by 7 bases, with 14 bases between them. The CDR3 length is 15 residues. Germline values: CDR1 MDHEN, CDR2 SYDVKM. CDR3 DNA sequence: TGTGCCAGCAGTTTAGTAGGGTTGGTCAGTGAAAAACTGTTTTTT. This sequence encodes CASSLVGLVSEKLFF. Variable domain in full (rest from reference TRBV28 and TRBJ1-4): DVKVTQSSRYLVKRTGEKVFLECVQDMDHENMFWYRQDPGLGLRLIYFSYDVKMKEKGDIPEGYSVSREKKERFSLILESASTNQTSMYLCASSLVGLVSEKLFFGSGTQLSVL.

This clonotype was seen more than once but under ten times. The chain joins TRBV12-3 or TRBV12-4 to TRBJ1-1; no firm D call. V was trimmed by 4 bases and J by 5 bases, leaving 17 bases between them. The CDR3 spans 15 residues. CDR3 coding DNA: TGTGCCAGCAGTTACCGGGTGGGATCGGGTACTGAAGCTTTCTTT. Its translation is CASSYRVGSGTEAFF.

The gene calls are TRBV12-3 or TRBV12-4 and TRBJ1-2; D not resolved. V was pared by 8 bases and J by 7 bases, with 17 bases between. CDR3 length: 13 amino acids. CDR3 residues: CASGRASPGGYTF. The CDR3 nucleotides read TGTGCCAGCGGAAGGGCAAGCCCGGGTGGCTACACCTTC.

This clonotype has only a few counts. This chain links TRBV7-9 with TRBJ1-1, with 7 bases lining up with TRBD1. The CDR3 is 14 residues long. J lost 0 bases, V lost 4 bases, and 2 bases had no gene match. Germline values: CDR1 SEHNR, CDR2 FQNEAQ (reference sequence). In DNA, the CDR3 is TGTGCCAGCAGCTGGGACAGCCTGAACACTGAAGCTTTCTTT. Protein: CASSWDSLNTEAFF.

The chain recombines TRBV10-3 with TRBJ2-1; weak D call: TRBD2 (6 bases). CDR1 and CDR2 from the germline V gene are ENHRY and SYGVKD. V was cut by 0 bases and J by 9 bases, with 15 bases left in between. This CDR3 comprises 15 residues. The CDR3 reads CAISESGGTGLEQFF. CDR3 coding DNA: TGTGCCATCAGTGAGTCTGGGGGTACGGGACTTGAGCAGTTCTTC.

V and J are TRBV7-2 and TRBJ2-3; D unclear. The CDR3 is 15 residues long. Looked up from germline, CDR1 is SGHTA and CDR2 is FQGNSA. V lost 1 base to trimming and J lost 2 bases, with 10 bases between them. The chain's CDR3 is CASSLVWVSTDTQYF. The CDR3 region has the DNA TGTGCCAGCAGCTTAGTGTGGGTTTCCACAGATACGCAGTATTTT.

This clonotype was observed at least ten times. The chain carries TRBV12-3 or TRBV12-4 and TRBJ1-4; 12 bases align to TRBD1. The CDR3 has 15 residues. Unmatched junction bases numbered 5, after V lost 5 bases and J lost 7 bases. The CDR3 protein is CASSVWDRGPEKLFF. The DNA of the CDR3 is TGTGCCAGCAGTGTCTGGGACAGGGGGCCTGAAAAACTGTTTTTT.

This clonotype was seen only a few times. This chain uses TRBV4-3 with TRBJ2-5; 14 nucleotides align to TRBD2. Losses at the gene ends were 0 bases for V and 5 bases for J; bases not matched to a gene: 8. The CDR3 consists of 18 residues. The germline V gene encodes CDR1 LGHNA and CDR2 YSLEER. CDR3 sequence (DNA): TGCGCCAGCAGCCAAGATAGACTAGCGGGAGGGTTGGGGGAGACCCAGTACTTC. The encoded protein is CASSQDRLAGGLGETQYF.

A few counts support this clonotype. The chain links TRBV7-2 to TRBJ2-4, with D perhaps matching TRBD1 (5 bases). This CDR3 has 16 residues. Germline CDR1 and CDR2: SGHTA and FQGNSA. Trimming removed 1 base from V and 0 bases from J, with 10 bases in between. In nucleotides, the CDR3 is TGTGCCAGCAGCTTAGAGGGGTTACTAGCCAAAAACATTCAGTACTTC. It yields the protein CASSLEGLLAKNIQYF.

CDR3 DNA: TGCGCCAGCAGCGTGGGACTAGCGGGAGTCTCCTACGAGCAGTACTTC. Translation: CASSVGLAGVSYEQYF. V usage is TRBV5-1 and J usage is TRBJ2-7; 14 positions match TRBD2. The germline CDR1 and CDR2 sequences are SGHRS and YFSETQ. V lost 4 bases to trimming and J lost 0 bases; unmatched junction nucleotides: 3. This CDR3 is built from 16 residues.

CDR3 DNA sequence: TGTGCCAGCAGCTTTAGGACAGGGTCTTTCTACGAGCAGTACTTC. Translated, it gives CASSFRTGSFYEQYF. The rearrangement joins TRBV5-6 to TRBJ2-7; TRBD1 matches 8 bases. The CDR3 sequence is 15 residues long. Germline CDR1 is SGHDT and CDR2 is YYEEEE. The V and J ends lost 2 bases and 3 bases, in that order; junction bases with no gene match: 7.

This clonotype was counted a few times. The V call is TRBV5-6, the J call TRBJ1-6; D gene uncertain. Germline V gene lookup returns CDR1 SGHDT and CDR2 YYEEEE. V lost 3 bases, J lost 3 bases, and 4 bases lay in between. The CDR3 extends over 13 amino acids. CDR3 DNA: TGTGCCAGCAGCTCTATCTATAATTCACCCCTCCACTTT. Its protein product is CASSSIYNSPLHF. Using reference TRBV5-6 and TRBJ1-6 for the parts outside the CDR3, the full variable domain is DAGVTQSPTHLIKTRGQQVTLRCSPKSGHDTVSWYQQALGQGPQFIFQYYEEEERQRGNFPDRFSGHQFPNYSSELNVNALLLGDSALYLCASSSIYNSPLHFGNGTRLTVT.

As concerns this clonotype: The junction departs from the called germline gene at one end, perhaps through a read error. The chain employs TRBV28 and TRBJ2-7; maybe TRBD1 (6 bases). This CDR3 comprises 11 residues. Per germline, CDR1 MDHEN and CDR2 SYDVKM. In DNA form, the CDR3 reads TGTGCCAGCAGTTTTCATCAGGGGTGGCACTTC. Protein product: CASSFHQGWHF.

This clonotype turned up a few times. The CDR3 sequence: CASSPKRGGGRRDTQYF. In DNA form, the CDR3 reads TGTGCCAGCAGCCCCAAAAGGGGGGGCGGGAGGCGAGATACGCAGTATTTT. The chain has TRBV4-2 and TRBJ2-3, with TRBD2 matching over 8 bases. This CDR3 is 17 amino acids long. Trimming cost V 4 bases and J 5 bases; bases outside gene matches: 14. The germline V gene encodes CDR1 LGHNA and CDR2 YNFKEQ.

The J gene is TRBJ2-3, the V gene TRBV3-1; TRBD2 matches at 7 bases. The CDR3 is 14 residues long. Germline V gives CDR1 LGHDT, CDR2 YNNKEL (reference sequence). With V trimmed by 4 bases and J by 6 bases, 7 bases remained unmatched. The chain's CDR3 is CASSLRTRRDTQYF. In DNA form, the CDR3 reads TGTGCCAGCAGCCTACGGACTAGGCGCGATACGCAGTATTTT.

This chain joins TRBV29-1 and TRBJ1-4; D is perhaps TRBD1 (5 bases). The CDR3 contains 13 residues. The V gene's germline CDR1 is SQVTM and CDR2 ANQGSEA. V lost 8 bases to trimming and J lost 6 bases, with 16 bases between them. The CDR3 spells CSPIQASHEKLFF. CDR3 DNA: TGCAGCCCCATACAGGCGTCTCATGAAAAACTGTTTTTT.

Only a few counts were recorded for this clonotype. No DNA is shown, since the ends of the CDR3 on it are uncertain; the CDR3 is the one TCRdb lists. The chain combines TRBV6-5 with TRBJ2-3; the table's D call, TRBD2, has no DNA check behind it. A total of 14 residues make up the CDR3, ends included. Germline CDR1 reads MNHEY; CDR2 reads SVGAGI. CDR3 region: CASSYFAGGSPTYF.

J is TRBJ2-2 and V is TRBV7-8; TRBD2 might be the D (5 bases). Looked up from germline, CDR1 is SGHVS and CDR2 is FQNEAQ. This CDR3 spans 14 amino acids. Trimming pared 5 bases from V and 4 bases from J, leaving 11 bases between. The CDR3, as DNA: TGTGCCAGCAGCGCCACTAGTCCCACCGGGGAGCTGTTTTTT. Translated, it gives CASSATSPTGELFF.

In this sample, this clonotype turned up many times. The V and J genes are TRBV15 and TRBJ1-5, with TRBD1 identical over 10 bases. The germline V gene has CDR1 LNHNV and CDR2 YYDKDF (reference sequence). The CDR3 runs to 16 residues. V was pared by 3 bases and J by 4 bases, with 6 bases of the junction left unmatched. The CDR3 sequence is CATSRRDRGPNQPQHF. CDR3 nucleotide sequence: TGTGCCACCAGCAGGCGGGACAGGGGCCCTAATCAGCCCCAGCATTTT.